The 27 T cell receptor beta chains given below trace back to one sample, sequenced in a study of cytomegalovirus exposure and HLA in healthy donors. Both 60 Vbeta primers and 13 Jbeta primers went into the PCR. Some clones are missing from TCRdb's copy, which holds only in-frame ones; the method was immunoSEQ multiplex PCR. Here the sample spans approximately 130,000 clones, approximately 80% being singletons. Source material: PBMCs. The receptors stem from a man aged 50 to 60 in good health and CMV-seronegative.

This sequence joins TRBV10-3 and TRBJ2-2; TRBD2 aligns across 13 bases. The germline gives CDR1 ENHRY, CDR2 SYGVKD. The CDR3 contains 18 residues. The trim removed 4 bases at V and 1 base at J, leaving 6 bases unmatched. CDR3 nucleotides: TGTGCCATCAGTGCTGGACTAGCGGGAGTAGAGAACACCGGGGAGCTGTTTTTT. It translates to CAISAGLAGVENTGELFF.

The sample holds a few counts of this clone. The V gene is TRBV6-5, the J gene TRBJ1-1; 11 nucleotides line up with TRBD1. Germline CDR1 reads MNHEY; CDR2 reads SVGAGI. Losses at the gene ends were 5 bases for V and 4 bases for J; bases not matched to a gene: 6. The CDR3 loop spans 15 amino acids. The CDR3 loop is CASSRDRGRSTEAFF. CDR3 sequence (DNA): TGTGCCAGCAGTAGGGACAGGGGGAGATCCACTGAAGCTTTCTTT.

This chain connects TRBV9 to TRBJ2-5; no definite D call. In germline, CDR1 is SGDLS, CDR2 YYNGEE. The CDR3 contains 16 residues. The germline V and J ends were trimmed by 6 bases and 5 bases, with 23 bases remaining between them. The chain's CDR3 is CASNPSPAEAFETQYF. CDR3 nucleotides: TGTGCCAGCAACCCAAGCCCGGCCGAGGCTTTTGAGACCCAGTACTTC.

This clone was seen only a few times. The rearrangement uses TRBV9 and TRBJ1-5; TRBD1 matches 8 bases. With V trimmed by 4 bases and J by 4 bases, 10 bases remained unmatched. This CDR3 has 16 residues. Germline assignment: CDR1 SGDLS and CDR2 YYNGEE. Here the CDR3 DNA reads TGTGCCAGCAGCCCAGGGTTGGGACAGGTTAATCAGCCCCAGCATTTT. Protein product: CASSPGLGQVNQPQHF.

The chain combines TRBV9 with TRBJ2-7, with 7 bases lining up with TRBD1. The CDR3 runs 15 residues. The germline V gene encodes CDR1 SGDLS and CDR2 YYNGEE. With 2 bases clipped from V and 4 bases from J, the junction kept 9 bases outside the gene matches. CDR3 sequence (DNA): TGTGCCAGCAGCGTCGACCGGGACAGCTCATACGAGCAGTACTTC. Protein sequence: CASSVDRDSSYEQYF.

This clone occurred a few times. This rearrangement joins TRBV25-1 to TRBJ1-2; tentative D call: TRBD1 (6 bases). V gave up 6 bases and J gave up 3 bases, with 26 bases separating them. The CDR3 covers 18 residues. Germline CDR1 reads MGHDK; CDR2 reads SYGVNS. CDR3 protein: CASSAIYYGGAPYYGYTF. The CDR3 region has the DNA TGTGCCAGCAGCGCCATCTACTACGGGGGGGCGCCTTACTATGGCTACACCTTC.

The J gene is TRBJ2-3, the V gene TRBV9; 8 bases match TRBD2. The junction had 6 bases not matched to a gene; V was cut back by 3 bases and J by 0 bases. Germline V gives CDR1 SGDLS, CDR2 YYNGEE. This CDR3 is built from 16 residues. The CDR3, as DNA: TGTGCCAGCAGCGACCTACGACTAGCGAGCACAGATACGCAGTATTTT. Encoded protein: CASSDLRLASTDTQYF. Complete variable domain (other parts from reference TRBV9 and TRBJ2-3): DSGVTQTPKHLITATGQRVTLRCSPRSGDLSVYWYQQSLDQGLQFLIQYYNGEERAKGNILERFSAQQFPDLHSELNLSSLELGDSALYFCASSDLRLASTDTQYFGPGTRLTVL.

About this clone itself: Other DNA sequences within the sample encode an identical CDR3. The rearrangement joins TRBV14 to TRBJ1-1; 8 positions match TRBD1. The CDR3 spans 14 residues. The germline V gene encodes CDR1 SGHDN and CDR2 FVKESK. The V gene end was trimmed by 4 bases and the J gene end by 2 bases; junction bases not matched to a gene: 3. The CDR3 DNA sequence: TGTGCCAGCAGCCCGGACAGGGAAAACACTGAAGCTTTCTTT. The encoded protein is CASSPDRENTEAFF.

CDR3 in amino acids: CASSSSGSSYEQYF. The CDR3 DNA reads as TGTGCCAGCAGCTCTAGCGGGAGTTCTTACGAGCAGTACTTC. The V and J genes are TRBV13 and TRBJ2-7, with 10 bases that match TRBD2. V was pared by 4 bases and J by 4 bases, with 4 bases of the junction left unmatched. The CDR3 has 14 residues. Looked up from germline, CDR1 is PRHDT and CDR2 is FYEKMQ (reference sequence).

This clone showed up just a few times. This rearrangement joins TRBV10-3 to TRBJ2-2; D gene unclear. The germline CDR1 and CDR2 sequences are ENHRY and SYGVKD. The CDR3 covers 13 residues. Trimming shortened V by 4 bases and J by 0 bases, and 3 bases separated the two germline ends. CDR3 coding DNA: TGTGCCATCAGTGCAGCGAACACCGGGGAGCTGTTTTTT. Translating gives CAISAANTGELFF.

This sequence joins TRBV19 and TRBJ1-4; D possibly corresponds to TRBD1 (5 bases). The germline V and J ends were trimmed by 7 bases and 3 bases, with 18 bases remaining between them. The CDR3 loop spans 16 amino acids. Germline V gene data show CDR1 as LNHDA and CDR2 as SQIVND (reference sequence). The CDR3, as DNA: TGTGCCAGTACGACAGTTATTGCACCCTCTAATGAAAAACTGTTTTTT. Translated: CASTTVIAPSNEKLFF.

The chain recombines TRBV6-1 with TRBJ2-1; 10 positions agree with TRBD2. Per germline, CDR1 MNHNS and CDR2 SASEGT. The CDR3 is 17 amino acids. V lost 2 bases and J lost 6; bases outside the gene matches: 10. In nucleotides, the CDR3 is TGTGCCAGCAGTGAACTGAGCGGGAGGGCCTTTTTCAATGAGCAGTTCTTC. This codes for CASSELSGRAFFNEQFF.

This chain links TRBV28 with TRBJ2-7, with D perhaps matching TRBD1 (6 bases). CDR1 is MDHEN and CDR2 is SYDVKM in the germline V gene. CDR3 length equals 15 residues. V was cut by 3 bases and J by 2 bases, with 14 bases left in between. The chain's CDR3 is CASSFITTGTYEQYF. CDR3 bases: TGTGCCAGCAGTTTTATAACCACAGGGACCTACGAGCAGTACTTC.

The chain recombines TRBV5-4 with TRBJ2-1; D may be TRBD2 (6 bases). The ends were cut back, 2 bases at V and 5 bases at J, with 14 bases in the middle. The V gene's germline CDR1 is SGHNT and CDR2 YYREEE (reference sequence). This CDR3 spans 15 amino acids. The CDR3 is CASSLSASVDNEQFF. CDR3 nucleotides: TGTGCCAGCAGCTTATCGGCTAGCGTAGACAATGAGCAGTTCTTC.

This chain links TRBV10-2 with TRBJ1-4; perhaps TRBD1 as D (6 bases). Germline CDR1 and CDR2: WSHSY and SAAADI. Trimming pared 6 bases from V and 0 bases from J, leaving 11 bases between. This CDR3 has 15 residues. In DNA form, the CDR3 reads TGCGCCAGCAGGGCAGGGGTATCAACTAATGAAAAACTGTTTTTT. Its protein is CASRAGVSTNEKLFF.

The CDR3 sequence is CASRLTAMNTEAFF. Written as DNA, the CDR3 is TGTGCCAGCAGGTTGACAGCGATGAACACTGAAGCTTTCTTT. The chain joins TRBV2 to TRBJ1-1; TRBD1 might be the D (5 bases). The CDR3 is 14 residues long. V was shortened by 6 bases and J by 0 bases, with 11 bases between the two germline ends. Germline V gives CDR1 SNHLY, CDR2 FYNNEI.

The chain uses TRBV28 and TRBJ2-5, with D perhaps TRBD2 (6 bases). V gave up 3 bases and J gave up 5 bases, with 13 bases separating them. The CDR3 spans 14 residues. Germline CDR1 MDHEN, CDR2 SYDVKM. CDR3 loop: CASSLGTLGETQYF. For the CDR3, the DNA is TGTGCCAGCAGTTTGGGGACTTTGGGGGAGACCCAGTACTTC.

The V call is TRBV7-2, the J call TRBJ2-2; D is perhaps TRBD2 (5 bases). The CDR3 loop spans 15 amino acids. Trimming removed 2 bases from V and 6 bases from J, with 13 bases in between. From germline, CDR1 is SGHTA and CDR2 FQGNSA. The CDR3 spells CASSLSAGISGELFF. The CDR3 nucleotides read TGTGCCAGCAGCTTATCTGCCGGGATCTCCGGGGAGCTGTTTTTT.

The chain uses TRBV15 and TRBJ1-1; tentative D call: TRBD1 (6 bases). V dropped 5 bases and J dropped 5 bases, with 9 bases sitting between them. The CDR3 covers 12 residues. Germline V gives CDR1 LNHNV, CDR2 YYDKDF (reference sequence). The CDR3 DNA reads TGTGCCACCAGCTTCGGACAGACTGAAGCTTTCTTT. Translated, it gives CATSFGQTEAFF.

The CDR3 DNA sequence: TGTGCAGCTGGGGCAGGGGGCCCCTACGAGCAGTACTTC. It yields the protein CAAGAGGPYEQYF. This chain links TRBV28 with TRBJ2-7; 8 bases map to TRBD1. Germline assignment: CDR1 MDHEN and CDR2 SYDVKM. This CDR3 comprises 13 residues.

V is TRBV28 and J is TRBJ2-7, with 13 bases aligning to TRBD2. The CDR3 covers 14 residues. The ends lost 7 bases at V and 6 bases at J; junction bases unmatched: 6. From germline, CDR1 is MDHEN and CDR2 SYDVKM. CDR3 in amino acids: CASNQLAGGGEQYF. The CDR3 DNA follows: TGTGCCAGCAACCAACTAGCGGGAGGGGGCGAGCAGTACTTC.

The table lists this clone with a count of one. CDR3 sequence: CASSSDREYEQYF. DNA of the CDR3: TGTGCCAGTAGTTCGGACAGAGAATACGAGCAGTACTTC. This chain uses TRBV19 with TRBJ2-7, with D perhaps matching TRBD1 (6 bases). The germline V gene has CDR1 LNHDA and CDR2 SQIVND (reference sequence). Deletions cut 5 bases from V and 4 bases from J, with 12 bases between. This CDR3 is 13 amino acids long.

This clone was detected a few times. The V gene is TRBV19, the J gene TRBJ2-2; the D gene is possibly TRBD2 (5 bases). The germline gives CDR1 LNHDA, CDR2 SQIVND (reference sequence). This CDR3 spans 15 amino acids. Trimming removed 2 bases at V and 4 bases at J, with 11 bases between. The chain's CDR3 is CASSIYSVGTGELFF. The CDR3, as DNA: TGTGCCAGTAGTATATATAGCGTCGGCACCGGGGAGCTGTTTTTT.

The J gene is TRBJ1-5, the V gene TRBV2, with unresolved D. Deletions cut 2 bases from V and 7 bases from J, with 9 bases between. The CDR3 spans 13 residues. Per the germline V gene, CDR1 is SNHLY and CDR2 is FYNNEI. This CDR3 reads CASSEKRGQPQHF. In nucleotides, the CDR3 is TGTGCCAGCAGTGAAAAGCGGGGACAGCCCCAGCATTTT. The whole variable domain, remainder taken from reference TRBV2 and TRBJ1-5, is EPEVTQTPSHQVTQMGQEVILRCVPISNHLYFYWYRQILGQKVEFLVSFYNNEISEKSEIFDDQFSVERPDGSNFTLKIRSTKLEDSAMYFCASSEKRGQPQHFGDGTRLSIL.

CDR3 bases: TGTGCCACCAGCAGAGATTATACGGAGGGTAATCAGCCCCAGCATTTT. It codes for CATSRDYTEGNQPQHF. The V gene is TRBV15, the J gene TRBJ1-5; D not certain. CDR1 is LNHNV, CDR2 YYDKDF, per germline (reference sequence). CDR3 length: 16 amino acids. Trimming left V 0 bases short and J 4 bases short, with 13 bases between.

This clone came up many times. The same CDR3 also results from other DNA sequences found in this sample. The rearrangement links TRBV6-1 to TRBJ2-5; perhaps TRBD2 as D (6 bases). The germline V and J ends were trimmed by 4 bases and 5 bases, with 14 bases remaining between them. Germline assignment: CDR1 MNHNS and CDR2 SASEGT. The CDR3 runs 14 residues. The CDR3 DNA follows: TGTGCCAGCAGTGGGGCTGGGGCGGGGGAGACCCAGTACTTC. Protein: CASSGAGAGETQYF.

The chain joins TRBV5-1 to TRBJ2-1; no reliable D call. V gave up 1 base and J gave up 3 bases, with 8 bases separating them. The CDR3 spans 14 residues. In germline, CDR1 is SGHRS, CDR2 YFSETQ. The DNA of the CDR3 is TGCGCCAGCAGCTTGAATCCGAGCTACAATGAGCAGTTCTTC. It specifies CASSLNPSYNEQFF.